This TCR beta chain was identified during a study of blood T cell repertoires in COVID-19 (dated by TCRdb to 2020 to 2022). For the wider study: Samples from collaborators originated in the United States, Italy and Spain and spanned both the acute and convalescent phases of COVID-19. The material from the prospective study consisted of cDNA or gDNA derived from T cells, B-cell-depleted T cells, or PBMCs. The dataset comprised deeply sampled blood TCRbeta repertoires from subjects exposed to, actively infected with, or recovered from COVID-19. The repertoires were released in a freely available public database intended as a resource for research on the immune response to SARS-CoV-2. Samples were obtained from the ongoing ImmuneRACE study (first 160 participants) and from some 1,200 subjects provided by 6 global collaborators. The sample metadata nearly always contained a de-identified subject ID, COVID-19 status, age in years and sex. HLA class I and class II types, where available, came from metadata supplied by the sample provider rather than from assay-based typing.

This clone was seen only a few times. The antigen it binds to is not known. Per-nucleotide qualities are absent, and no much larger clonotype sits a single base away. Here is what the overall study found, with its caveats: The quantity of clinical and demographic metadata differed by source and by participant and was supplied without curation.

The immunoSEQ Assay, a bias-controlled multiplex PCR, was used to amplify TCRbeta CDR3 regions from genomic DNA. As for the original processing: Within the assay, amplification of reference gene primers was used to estimate how many nucleated cells each sample contained. To quantify the absolute abundance of each unique TCRbeta CDR3 rearrangement, sequence reads were collapsed and filtered. For each sample, productive Simpson clonality was calculated as the square root of Simpson's diversity index over productive rearrangements. The table comes from immuneACCESS by way of TCRdb, which keeps in-frame sequences with V and J called. Part of the clones is missing from these tables; in studies checked, under half for an unresolved V gene and the rest for unknown reasons. The D gene and trimming were derived from the DNA, and the V and J assignments and clone size from that table. This sample has more than 95,000 clones in its table, and 80% of those were observed once. Around a quarter of the sample is taken by the ten largest.

Collaborating institutions collected whole blood in K2EDTA tubes following their own protocols. Collaborator samples were shipped for TCRbeta analysis as frozen whole blood, isolated PBMCs, or DNA extracted from either sample type. CDR1 and CDR2, per the germline V gene, are MRHNA and SNTAGT. The trim is 5 bases for V and 6 bases for J, with a gap of 13 bases between the germline ends. There are 13 amino acids in the CDR3, from cysteine to phenylalanine inclusive. Only the CDR3 DNA stays, 39 bases, in frame from base 1. The source of this sequence is a human donor in a cohort sampled during active COVID-19. The sample comprised peripheral blood. The V and J segments used are TRBV6-4 and TRBJ1-2, and TRBD1 may be the D gene, going by 5 matching bases. The CDR3 region reads CASSSTGGDGYTF. The sequenced DNA is TGTGCCAGCAGTTCAACTGGGGGGGATGGCTACACCTTC.